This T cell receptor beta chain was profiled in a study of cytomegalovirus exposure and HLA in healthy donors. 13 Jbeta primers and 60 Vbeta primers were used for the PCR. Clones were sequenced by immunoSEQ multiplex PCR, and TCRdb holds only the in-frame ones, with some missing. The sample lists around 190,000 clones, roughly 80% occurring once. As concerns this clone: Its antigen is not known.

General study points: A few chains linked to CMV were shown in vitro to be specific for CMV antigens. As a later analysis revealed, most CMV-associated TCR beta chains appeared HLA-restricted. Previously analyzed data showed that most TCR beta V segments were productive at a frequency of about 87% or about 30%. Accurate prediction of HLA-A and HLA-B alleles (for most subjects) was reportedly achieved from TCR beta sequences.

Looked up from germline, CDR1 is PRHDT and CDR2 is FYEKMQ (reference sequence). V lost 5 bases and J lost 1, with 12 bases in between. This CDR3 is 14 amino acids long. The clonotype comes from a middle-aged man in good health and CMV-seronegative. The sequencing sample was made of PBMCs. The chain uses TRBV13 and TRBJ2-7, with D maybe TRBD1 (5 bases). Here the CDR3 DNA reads TGTGCCAGCAGCCCCCGACAGAGATCCTACGAGCAGTACTTC. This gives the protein CASSPRQRSYEQYF. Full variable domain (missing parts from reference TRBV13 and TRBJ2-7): AAGVIQSPRHLIKEKRETATLKCYPIPRHDTVYWYQQGPGQDPQFLISFYEKMQSDKGSIPDRFSAQQFSDYHSELNMSSLELGDSALYFCASSPRQRSYEQYFGPGTRLTVT.